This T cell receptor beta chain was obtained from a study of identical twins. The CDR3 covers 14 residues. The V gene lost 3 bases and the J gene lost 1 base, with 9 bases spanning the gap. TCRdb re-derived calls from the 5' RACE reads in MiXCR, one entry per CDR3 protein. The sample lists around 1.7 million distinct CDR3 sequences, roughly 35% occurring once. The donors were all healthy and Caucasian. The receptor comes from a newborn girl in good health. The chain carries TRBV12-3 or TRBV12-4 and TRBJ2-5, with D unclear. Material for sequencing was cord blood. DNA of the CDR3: TGTGCCAGCAGTTTTTGGCAGGTCCAAGAGACCCAGTACTTC. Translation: CASSFWQVQETQYF.